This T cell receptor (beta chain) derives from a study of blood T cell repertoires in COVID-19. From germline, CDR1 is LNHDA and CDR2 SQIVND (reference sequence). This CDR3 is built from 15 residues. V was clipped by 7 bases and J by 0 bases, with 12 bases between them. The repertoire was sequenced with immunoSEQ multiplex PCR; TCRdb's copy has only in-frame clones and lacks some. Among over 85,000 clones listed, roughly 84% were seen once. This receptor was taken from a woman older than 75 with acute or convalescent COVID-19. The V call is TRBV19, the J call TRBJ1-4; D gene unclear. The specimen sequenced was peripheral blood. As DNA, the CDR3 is TGTGCCAGTAAGACCCAGGTTGCAACTAATGAAAAACTGTTTTTT. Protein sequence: CASKTQVATNEKLFF.